These T cell receptor beta chains were read from a single sample in a study of T cells in Graves' hyperthyroidism and ophthalmopathy. Each CDR3 protein is one row after TCRdb ran MiXCR on the multiplex PCR reads. This table has 500,000 to 650,000 distinct CDR3 sequences, about 20% appearing once. The specimen was blood. All receptors derive from a man between 35 and 55 years old with Graves' ophthalmopathy. Each CDR3 is given with its conserved first and last residue. Fields, in order: V gene, J gene, D gene, clone size, CDR3 DNA, CDR3 protein. A D gene is named only where the DNA matches it firmly. Size tells how often a clone was seen (once, few, many) or the class of an expanded clone, and some rows leave it out.

V gene: TRBV28
J gene: TRBJ2-3
D gene: TRBD2
clone size: many
CDR3 DNA: TGTGCCAGCAGAGGACTAGGGTTGGATACGCAGTATTTT
CDR3 protein: CASRGLGLDTQYF

V gene: TRBV6-1
J gene: TRBJ2-7
D gene: .
clone size: few
CDR3 DNA: TGTGCCAGCAGGCAGGGGGGGGCGGGGAACGAGCAGTACTTC
CDR3 protein: CASRQGGAGNEQYF

V gene: TRBV7-8
J gene: TRBJ2-7
D gene: TRBD2
clone size: few
CDR3 DNA: TGTGCCAGCAGCTTAGTGGCGGGAGGGCGGGGCGAGCAGTACTTC
CDR3 protein: CASSLVAGGRGEQYF

V gene: TRBV9
J gene: TRBJ2-2
D gene: TRBD1
clone size: once
CDR3 DNA: TGTGCCAGCAGCGTCCCCTCCGGGACAGGGAACACCGGGGAGCTGTTTTTT
CDR3 protein: CASSVPSGTGNTGELFF

V gene: TRBV10-3
J gene: TRBJ2-5
D gene: .
clone size: many
CDR3 DNA: TGTGCCATCAGTGATGGAACAGGACCCCAAGAGACCCAGTACTTC
CDR3 protein: CAISDGTGPQETQYF

V gene: TRBV27
J gene: TRBJ1-1
D gene: .
clone size: many
CDR3 DNA: TGTGCCAGCAGTAAAAGAAACACTGAAGCTTTCTTT
CDR3 protein: CASSKRNTEAFF

V gene: TRBV5-1
J gene: TRBJ2-1
D gene: TRBD1
clone size: many
CDR3 DNA: TGCGCCAGCAGCTTGCAGGGGGACTCCTACAATGAGCAGTTCTTC
CDR3 protein: CASSLQGDSYNEQFF

V gene: TRBV5-1
J gene: TRBJ2-5
D gene: .
clone size: .
CDR3 DNA: TGCGCCAGCAGCTCTTTCAGTTTAGAGACCCAGTACTTC
CDR3 protein: CASSSFSLETQYF

V gene: TRBV6-2/TRBV6-3
J gene: TRBJ2-2
D gene: .
clone size: few
CDR3 DNA: TGTGCCAGCAGTTATTCCCAACCCGGGGAGCTGTTTTTT
CDR3 protein: CASSYSQPGELFF

V gene: TRBV2
J gene: TRBJ2-2
D gene: .
clone size: .
CDR3 DNA: TGTGCCAGCAGTCGGGGCGGGACAGTAACCGGGGAGCTGTTTTTT
CDR3 protein: CASSRGGTVTGELFF

V gene: TRBV7-9
J gene: TRBJ1-4
D gene: .
clone size: few
CDR3 DNA: TGTGCCAGCAGCTTGTTTGTCGGGGGAATTAATGAAAAACTGTTTTTT
CDR3 protein: CASSLFVGGINEKLFF

V gene: TRBV28
J gene: TRBJ2-1
D gene: .
clone size: once
CDR3 DNA: TGTGCCAGCAGTTATGCGGGTCCTTACGGTGAGCAGTTCTTC
CDR3 protein: CASSYAGPYGEQFF

V gene: TRBV29-1
J gene: TRBJ2-2
D gene: .
clone size: few
CDR3 DNA: TGCAGCGTTGCGGACACCGGGGAGCTGTTTTTT
CDR3 protein: CSVADTGELFF

V gene: TRBV20-1
J gene: TRBJ2-5
D gene: .
clone size: .
CDR3 DNA: TGCAGTGCGCTCAGGTCCTATCAAGAGACCCAGTACTTC
CDR3 protein: CSALRSYQETQYF

V gene: TRBV30
J gene: TRBJ1-5
D gene: TRBD1
clone size: .
CDR3 DNA: TGTGCCTGGAGTGGACAGGGGGCGGTTAATCAGCCCCAGCATTTT
CDR3 protein: CAWSGQGAVNQPQHF

V gene: TRBV30
J gene: TRBJ2-7
D gene: TRBD1
clone size: many
CDR3 DNA: TGTGCCTGGAGTAAGCAGGGGGCCTACGAGCAGTACTTC
CDR3 protein: CAWSKQGAYEQYF

V gene: TRBV6-1
J gene: TRBJ2-1
D gene: TRBD2
clone size: .
CDR3 DNA: TGTGCCAGCAGGATACTAGCGGGAGGGCCCAATGAGCAGTTCTTC
CDR3 protein: CASRILAGGPNEQFF

V gene: TRBV28
J gene: TRBJ1-2
D gene: .
clone size: many
CDR3 DNA: TGTGCCAGCAGCACTAAGTCTGGCTACACCTTC
CDR3 protein: CASSTKSGYTF

V gene: TRBV18
J gene: TRBJ1-3
D gene: .
clone size: .
CDR3 DNA: TGTGCCAGCTCACCACGGGAGTCTGGAAACACCATATATTTT
CDR3 protein: CASSPRESGNTIYF

V gene: TRBV3-1
J gene: TRBJ2-7
D gene: TRBD1
clone size: many
CDR3 DNA: TGTGCCAGCAGCCAAGATTCACGGACAGGACACGAGCAGTACTTC
CDR3 protein: CASSQDSRTGHEQYF

V gene: TRBV13
J gene: TRBJ1-2
D gene: TRBD1
clone size: .
CDR3 DNA: TGTGCCAGCAGCCCAGGGACAGATTTTGATGGCTACACCTTC
CDR3 protein: CASSPGTDFDGYTF

V gene: TRBV30
J gene: TRBJ2-7
D gene: .
clone size: many
CDR3 DNA: TGTGGGGCGAAGGGGGCCTACGAGCAGTACTTC
CDR3 protein: CGAKGAYEQYF

V gene: TRBV4-3
J gene: TRBJ2-3
D gene: TRBD2
clone size: .
CDR3 DNA: TGCGCCAGCAGCCAAGGCGGGAGTATGGGAGATACGCAGTATTTT
CDR3 protein: CASSQGGSMGDTQYF

V gene: TRBV7-2
J gene: TRBJ1-2
D gene: .
clone size: .
CDR3 DNA: TGTGCCAGCAGCTTACCAGTGGGGGGGTATGGCTACACCTTC
CDR3 protein: CASSLPVGGYGYTF

V gene: TRBV3-1
J gene: TRBJ2-2
D gene: .
clone size: many
CDR3 DNA: TGTGCCAGCAGCCAATCTGCCGGGGAGCTGTTTTTT
CDR3 protein: CASSQSAGELFF

V gene: TRBV28
J gene: TRBJ1-6
D gene: .
clone size: .
CDR3 DNA: TGTGCCAGCAAGGGGTCTTACCATTCACCCCTCCACTTT
CDR3 protein: CASKGSYHSPLHF

V gene: TRBV6-2/TRBV6-3
J gene: TRBJ2-3
D gene: .
clone size: few
CDR3 DNA: TGTGCCAGCAGTTACTCCACGGGAGAAGCAGATACGCAGTATTTT
CDR3 protein: CASSYSTGEADTQYF

V gene: TRBV7-9
J gene: TRBJ2-1
D gene: .
clone size: .
CDR3 DNA: TGTGCCAGCAGCTTAGATTATAAGGGAGTTCGTGAGCAGTTCTTC
CDR3 protein: CASSLDYKGVREQFF

V gene: TRBV28
J gene: TRBJ2-2
D gene: .
clone size: few
CDR3 DNA: TGTGCCAGCAGTTTCTGGGCGTTTACCGGGGAGCTGTTTTTT
CDR3 protein: CASSFWAFTGELFF

V gene: TRBV7-9
J gene: TRBJ2-6
D gene: TRBD1
clone size: .
CDR3 DNA: TGTGCCAGCAGCCCCCCGGGACAGGGGAAGACTGGGGCCAACGTCCTGACTTTC
CDR3 protein: CASSPPGQGKTGANVLTF

V gene: TRBV6-1
J gene: TRBJ2-3
D gene: .
clone size: .
CDR3 DNA: TGTGCCAGCAGTGCCCTACTGAGCAAAACGCAGTATTTT
CDR3 protein: CASSALLSKTQYF

V gene: TRBV7-2
J gene: TRBJ2-1
D gene: .
clone size: many
CDR3 DNA: TGTGCCAGCAGCGGGAGGATGGGGTTGAATGAGCAGTTCTTC
CDR3 protein: CASSGRMGLNEQFF

V gene: TRBV5-8
J gene: TRBJ2-3
D gene: .
clone size: few
CDR3 DNA: TGTGCCAGCAGACCCAGTATCAACACACACACAGATACGCAGTATTTT
CDR3 protein: CASRPSINTHTDTQYF